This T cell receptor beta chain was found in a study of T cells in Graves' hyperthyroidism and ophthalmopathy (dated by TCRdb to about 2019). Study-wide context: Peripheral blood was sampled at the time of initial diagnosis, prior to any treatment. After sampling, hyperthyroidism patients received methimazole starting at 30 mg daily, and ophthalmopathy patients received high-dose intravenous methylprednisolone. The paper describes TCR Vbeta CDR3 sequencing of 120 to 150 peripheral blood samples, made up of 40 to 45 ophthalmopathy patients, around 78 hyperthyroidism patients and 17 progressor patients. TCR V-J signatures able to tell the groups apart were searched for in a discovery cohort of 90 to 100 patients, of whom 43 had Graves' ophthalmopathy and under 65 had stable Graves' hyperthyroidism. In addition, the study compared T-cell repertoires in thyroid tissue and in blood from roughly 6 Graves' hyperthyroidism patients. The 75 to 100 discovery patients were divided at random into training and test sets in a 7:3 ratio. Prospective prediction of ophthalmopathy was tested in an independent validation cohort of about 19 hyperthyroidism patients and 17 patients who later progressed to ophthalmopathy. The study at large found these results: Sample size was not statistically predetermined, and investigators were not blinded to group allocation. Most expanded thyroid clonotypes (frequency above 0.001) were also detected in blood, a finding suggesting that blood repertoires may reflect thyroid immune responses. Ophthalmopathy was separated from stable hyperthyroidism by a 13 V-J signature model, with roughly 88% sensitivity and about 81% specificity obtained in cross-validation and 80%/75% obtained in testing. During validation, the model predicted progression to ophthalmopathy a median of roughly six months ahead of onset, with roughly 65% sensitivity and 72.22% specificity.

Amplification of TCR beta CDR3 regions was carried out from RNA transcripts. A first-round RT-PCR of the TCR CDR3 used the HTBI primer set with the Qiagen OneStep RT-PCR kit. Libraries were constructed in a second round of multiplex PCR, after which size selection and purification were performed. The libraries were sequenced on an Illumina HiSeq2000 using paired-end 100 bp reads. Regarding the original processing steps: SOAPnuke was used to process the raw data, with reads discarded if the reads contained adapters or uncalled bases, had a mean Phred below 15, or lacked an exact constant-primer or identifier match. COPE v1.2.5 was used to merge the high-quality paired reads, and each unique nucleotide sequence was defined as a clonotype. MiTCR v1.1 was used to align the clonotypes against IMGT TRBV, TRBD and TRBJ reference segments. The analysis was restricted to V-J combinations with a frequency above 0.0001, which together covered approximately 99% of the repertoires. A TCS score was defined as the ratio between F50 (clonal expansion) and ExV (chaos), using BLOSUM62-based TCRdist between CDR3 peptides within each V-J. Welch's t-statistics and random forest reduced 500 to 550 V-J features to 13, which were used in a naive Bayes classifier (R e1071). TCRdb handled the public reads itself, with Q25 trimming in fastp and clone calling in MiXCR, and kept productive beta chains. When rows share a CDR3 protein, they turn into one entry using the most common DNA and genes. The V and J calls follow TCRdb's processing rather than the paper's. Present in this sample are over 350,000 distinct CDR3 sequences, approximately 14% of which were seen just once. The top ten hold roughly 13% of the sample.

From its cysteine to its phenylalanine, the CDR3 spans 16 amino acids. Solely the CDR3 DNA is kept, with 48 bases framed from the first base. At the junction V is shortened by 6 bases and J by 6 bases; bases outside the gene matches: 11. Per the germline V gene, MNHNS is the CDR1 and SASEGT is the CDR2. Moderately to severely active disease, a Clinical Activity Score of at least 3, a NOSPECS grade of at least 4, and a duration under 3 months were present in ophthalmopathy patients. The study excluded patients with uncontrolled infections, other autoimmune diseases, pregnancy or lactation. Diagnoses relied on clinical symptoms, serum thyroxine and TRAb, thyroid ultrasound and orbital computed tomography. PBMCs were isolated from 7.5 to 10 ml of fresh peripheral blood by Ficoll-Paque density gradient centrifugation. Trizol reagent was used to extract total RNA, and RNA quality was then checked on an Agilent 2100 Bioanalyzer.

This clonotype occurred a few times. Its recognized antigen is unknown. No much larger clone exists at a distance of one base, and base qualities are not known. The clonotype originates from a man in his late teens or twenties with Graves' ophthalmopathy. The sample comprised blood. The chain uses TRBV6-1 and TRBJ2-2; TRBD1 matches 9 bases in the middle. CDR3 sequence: CASRTGTGGTPGELFF. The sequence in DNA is TGTGCCAGCAGAACCGGAACAGGGGGCACTCCCGGGGAGCTGTTTTTT.